The rows below give T cell receptor beta chains drawn from one sample of a study of identical twins. MiXCR, applied by TCRdb to the 5' RACE reads, yields one record per CDR3 protein. This sample has a few hundred thousand distinct CDR3 sequences; about 12% occur once, and the top ten carry 7.2%. These same records also appear under a second study, on yellow fever vaccine responses in identical twins.

The sequenced sample consisted of CD8+ T cells sorted from blood. Receptors originate from a woman aged 18-30 years in good health. CDR3s include the opening cysteine and the closing phenylalanine or tryptophan. The D gene is left open where the match is weak. Clone size appears in some rows only: once, few, many, or a class for an expanded clone.

clone size: many
J gene: TRBJ2-1
V gene: TRBV28
D gene: TRBD2
CDR3 protein: CASSSTSGTSGINEQFF
CDR3 DNA: TGTGCCAGCAGTTCAACCTCAGGGACTAGCGGAATCAATGAGCAGTTCTTC

clone size: few
J gene: TRBJ2-6
V gene: TRBV7-9
D gene: NA
CDR3 protein: CASSLGYGTAGANVLTF
CDR3 DNA: TGTGCCAGCAGCTTAGGATACGGAACAGCTGGGGCCAACGTCCTGACTTTC

clone size: few
J gene: TRBJ2-1
V gene: TRBV10-3
D gene: TRBD2
CDR3 protein: CAINNREGHRNEQFF
CDR3 DNA: TGTGCCATCAATAATCGGGAGGGCCATAGAAATGAGCAGTTCTTC

clone size: NA
J gene: TRBJ2-5
V gene: TRBV9
D gene: NA
CDR3 protein: CASSVGGIGETQYF
CDR3 DNA: TGTGCCAGCAGCGTAGGCGGGATCGGGGAGACCCAGTACTTC

clone size: NA
J gene: TRBJ1-6
V gene: TRBV28
D gene: NA
CDR3 protein: CASSLPADTSPLHF
CDR3 DNA: TGTGCCAGCAGTTTACCCGCAGACACTTCACCCCTCCACTTT

clone size: many
J gene: TRBJ1-6
V gene: TRBV15
D gene: NA
CDR3 protein: CATRGDIGLWPLHF
CDR3 DNA: TGTGCCACCAGGGGGGATATAGGCCTGTGGCCCCTCCACTTT

clone size: few
J gene: TRBJ2-3
V gene: TRBV6-1
D gene: NA
CDR3 protein: CASRYTDTQYF
CDR3 DNA: TGTGCCAGCAGGTACACAGATACGCAGTATTTT

clone size: NA
J gene: TRBJ1-6
V gene: TRBV3-1
D gene: NA
CDR3 protein: CASSAPGAANNSPLHF
CDR3 DNA: TGTGCCAGCAGCGCCCCAGGGGCAGCTAATAATTCACCCCTCCACTTT

clone size: few
J gene: TRBJ1-4
V gene: TRBV9
D gene: NA
CDR3 protein: CASSEGRGNEKLFF
CDR3 DNA: TGTGCCAGCAGCGAGGGACGAGGAAACGAAAAACTGTTTTTT

clone size: few
J gene: TRBJ2-7
V gene: TRBV3-1
D gene: NA
CDR3 protein: CASSQESSSGYEQYF
CDR3 DNA: TGTGCCAGCAGCCAAGAGTCGAGTAGCGGTTACGAGCAGTACTTC